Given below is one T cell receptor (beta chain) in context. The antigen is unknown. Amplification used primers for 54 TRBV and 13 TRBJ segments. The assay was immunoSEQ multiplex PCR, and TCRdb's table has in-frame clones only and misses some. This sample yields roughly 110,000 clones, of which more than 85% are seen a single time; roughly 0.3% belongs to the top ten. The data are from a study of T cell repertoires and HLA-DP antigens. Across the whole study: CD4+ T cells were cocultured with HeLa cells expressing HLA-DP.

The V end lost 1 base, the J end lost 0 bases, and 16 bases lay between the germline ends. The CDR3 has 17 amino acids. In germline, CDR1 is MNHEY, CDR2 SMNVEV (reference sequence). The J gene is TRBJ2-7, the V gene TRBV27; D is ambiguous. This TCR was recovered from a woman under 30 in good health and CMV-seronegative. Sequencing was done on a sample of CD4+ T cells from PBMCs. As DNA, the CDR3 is TGTGCCAGCAGTTTATTAAGTAGCAGGAGCCGCTCCTACGAGCAGTACTTC. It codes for CASSLLSSRSRSYEQYF.